This T cell receptor (beta chain) is drawn from a study of shared clonotypes between healthy human individuals. Study-level findings and limits: The sole specimen, blood, was sampled, and tissue repertoires likely differ. Estimated richness values were generally larger in naive subsets than in memory subsets.

A word on this clone: Its antigen is not known.

Germline loops: CDR1 ENHRY, CDR2 SYGVKD. Trimming pared 0 bases from V and 7 bases from J, leaving 4 bases between. CDR3 length: 12 residues. When replicate PCRs were run on sorted subsets, they used 200 ng DNA, about 30,000 T cell genomes. The protocol was immunoSEQ multiplex PCR, while the TCRdb copy is restricted to in-frame clones and leaves out a portion. The sample has roughly 2.6 million clones; approximately 92% are singletons. The rearrangement joins TRBV10-3 to TRBJ2-1; D unresolved. The TCR originated in a man aged 18 to 29 in good health. The sequenced sample was naive CD4+ T cells sorted from blood. Regarding subset: CD45RA+ positively selected. CDR3 nucleotide sequence: TGTGCCATCAGTGAGTCAGTTAATGAGCAGTTCTTC. This translates into CAISESVNEQFF.